A single sample gave rise to the 29 T cell receptor beta chains below, sequenced in a study of OX40 agonist ivuxolimab in advanced cancers. Assay: immunoSEQ multiplex PCR; the TCRdb copy retains only in-frame clones and omits some. The sample carries roughly 50,000 clones, 89% recorded once. Here the sequenced sample was CD4+ or CD8+ T cells sorted from blood, taken in a trial of the OX40 agonist ivuxolimab. These receptor sequences come from an adult with an advanced solid tumor such as melanoma, head and neck, liver or kidney cancer.

The rearrangement uses TRBV6-5 and TRBJ1-1; D gene unclear. The CDR3 runs 13 residues. CDR1 and CDR2 (germline): MNHEY, SVGAGI. V was pared by 2 bases and J by 11 bases, with 15 bases between. DNA for the CDR3: TGTGCCAGCAGTTACGACTTAAGCCTTGAGGCTTTCTTT. Amino acid sequence: CASSYDLSLEAFF.

This clone has a handful of counts. The chain has TRBV20-1 and TRBJ2-1; no clear D gene. Germline V lookup: CDR1 DFQATT, CDR2 SNEGSKA (reference sequence). V shed 4 bases and J shed 14 bases, with 12 bases lying between them. The CDR3 spans 10 residues. This chain's CDR3 is CSATQIEEFF. CDR3 sequence (DNA): TGCAGTGCTACTCAAATAGAGGAGTTCTTC.

V is TRBV4-3 and J is TRBJ1-2, with TRBD1 matching 7 bases. This CDR3 has 14 amino acids. J lost 6 bases, V lost 6 bases, and 10 bases had no gene match. Germline CDR1 and CDR2: LGHNA and YSLEER. CDR3 nucleotide sequence: TGCGCCAGCAGTCGATCGGGAGGGGGCGATGGCTACACCTTC. Protein product: CASSRSGGGDGYTF.

The J gene is TRBJ1-1, the V gene TRBV4-2, with 7 nucleotides matching TRBD1. V dropped 3 bases and J dropped 4; count of bases not matched to a gene: 5. The CDR3 is 14 residues long. Germline loops: CDR1 LGHNA, CDR2 YNFKEQ. Here the CDR3 DNA reads TGTGCCAGCAGCCAGGTAGCAGGGGGCACTGAAGCTTTCTTT. This sequence encodes CASSQVAGGTEAFF.

The J gene is TRBJ2-3, the V gene TRBV29-1; D not resolved. Germline loops: CDR1 SQVTM, CDR2 ANQGSEA. The V end lost 8 bases, the J end lost 2 bases, and 8 bases lay between the germline ends. The CDR3 runs 11 residues. The CDR3 sequence: CSFGSTDTQYF. The CDR3 region has the DNA TGCAGCTTTGGGTCCACAGATACGCAGTATTTT.

This chain joins TRBV4-3 and TRBJ1-2, with D unresolved. The CDR3 loop spans 14 amino acids. Trimming took off 1 base at V and 5 bases at J, with 11 bases between the two ends. In germline, CDR1 is LGHNA, CDR2 YSLEER. The DNA for the CDR3 is TGCGCCAGCAGCCAAGGGTATCCTGATTATGGCTACACCTTC. Translated: CASSQGYPDYGYTF.

The J gene is TRBJ2-2, the V gene TRBV2; D gene ambiguous. Germline assignment: CDR1 SNHLY and CDR2 FYNNEI. The V end lost 4 bases, the J end lost 6 bases, and 6 bases lay between the germline ends. This CDR3 spans 12 amino acids. CDR3 region: CASSGSPGELFF. CDR3 nucleotide sequence: TGTGCCAGCAGTGGAAGTCCCGGGGAGCTGTTTTTT.

This rearrangement joins TRBV18 to TRBJ1-4, with D unresolved. V lost 0 bases, J lost 8 bases, and 13 bases lay in between. The CDR3 loop spans 15 amino acids. CDR1 and CDR2 from the germline V gene are KGHSH and LQKENI. The CDR3 protein is CASSPPEGGGEKLFF. CDR3 DNA: TGTGCCAGCTCACCACCGGAGGGCGGAGGGGAAAAACTGTTTTTT.

Only a few counts were recorded for this clone. The sample has other DNA sequences that encode this CDR3 too. The chain couples TRBV4-3 to TRBJ2-2, with D unresolved. Germline V gives CDR1 LGHNA, CDR2 YSLEER. V lost 2 bases and J 1 base, leaving 11 bases between the germline ends. The CDR3 consists of 16 residues. CDR3 nucleotide sequence: TGCGCCAGCAGCCAACTACCGGGTATGAACACCGGGGAGCTGTTTTTT. It translates to CASSQLPGMNTGELFF.

This clone was seen a single time. CDR3 protein: CASSYRTGNYEQYF. The CDR3 DNA reads TGTGCCAGCAGTTACAGGACAGGGAACTACGAGCAGTACTTC. The chain has TRBV6-5 and TRBJ2-7; TRBD1 aligns across 8 bases. V was clipped by 2 bases and J by 3 bases; unmatched bases: 3. This CDR3 region has 14 residues. Germline loops: CDR1 MNHEY, CDR2 SVGAGI.

The V call is TRBV29-1, the J call TRBJ1-3, with a possible D match to TRBD1 (6 bases). CDR3 size: 18 residues. Germline values: CDR1 SQVTM, CDR2 ANQGSEA. V lost 7 bases and J lost 1, with 26 bases in between. The CDR3 DNA follows: TGCAGCGCCCAAACTCCGATCAGGGGAGGGAGATCTGGAAACACCATATATTTT. It codes for CSAQTPIRGGRSGNTIYF.

V and J are TRBV11-2 and TRBJ1-1; D is uncertain. The CDR3 consists of 14 residues. Germline assignment: CDR1 SGHAT and CDR2 FQNNGV. Trimming took off 1 base at V and 4 bases at J, with 10 bases between the two ends. CDR3 amino acids: CASSLAYVATEAFF. The DNA of the CDR3 is TGTGCCAGCAGCTTAGCGTACGTGGCCACTGAAGCTTTCTTT.

This chain joins TRBV27 and TRBJ2-3; 8 nucleotides match TRBD2. Per germline, CDR1 MNHEY and CDR2 SMNVEV (reference sequence). This CDR3 contains 15 residues. Trimming cost V 2 bases and J 1 base; bases outside gene matches: 2. The CDR3 sequence is CASSLRRGGTDTQYF. CDR3 nucleotide sequence: TGTGCCAGCAGTTTACGGCGGGGGGGCACAGATACGCAGTATTTT.

The chain is built from TRBV29-1 and TRBJ1-1; D not resolved. Germline loops: CDR1 SQVTM, CDR2 ANQGSEA. The CDR3 runs to 13 residues. V was shortened by 7 bases and J by 1 base, with 13 bases between the two germline ends. The CDR3 DNA is TGCAGCGGCGGCGGGCAGAAGAACACTGAAGCTTTCTTT. It translates to CSGGGQKNTEAFF.

This clone was seen just once. This rearrangement joins TRBV4-2 to TRBJ1-1; TRBD1 matches 8 bases. The germline V gene encodes CDR1 LGHNA and CDR2 YNFKEQ. With V trimmed by 5 bases and J by 6 bases, 5 bases remained unmatched. This CDR3 spans 13 amino acids. The CDR3 DNA reads as TGTGCCAGCAGCTGGGGACAGGTTGCTGAAGCTTTCTTT. It encodes CASSWGQVAEAFF.

The rearrangement links TRBV5-1 to TRBJ2-6; no firm D call. V was cut by 0 bases and J by 4 bases, with 8 bases left in between. This CDR3 comprises 15 residues. Germline CDR1 and CDR2: SGHRS and YFSETQ. The CDR3 sequence: CASSLVSAGANVLTF. The CDR3 bases are TGCGCCAGCAGCTTGGTGTCGGCCGGGGCCAACGTCCTGACTTTC.

The chain couples TRBV7-6 to TRBJ1-2, with TRBD1 matching over 7 bases. CDR3 length equals 17 residues. V trimming: 5 bases; J trimming: 3 bases; junction bases outside the gene matches: 15. In germline, CDR1 is SGHVS, CDR2 FNYEAQ. In DNA form, the CDR3 reads TGTGCCAGCAGCCCAGAGGGGACAGAGCCCCCGTACTATGGCTACACCTTC. Amino acids: CASSPEGTEPPYYGYTF.

The chain couples TRBV25-1 to TRBJ2-7, with D unresolved. Germline CDR1 and CDR2: MGHDK and SYGVNS. Trimming removed 1 base from V and 7 bases from J, with 11 bases in between. CDR3 length equals 13 residues. CDR3 amino acids: CASSESGPREQYF. DNA for the CDR3: TGTGCCAGCAGTGAATCTGGGCCCCGGGAGCAGTACTTC.

V and J are TRBV6-6 and TRBJ1-5; maybe TRBD1 (5 bases). The germline V gene encodes CDR1 MNHNY and CDR2 SVGAGI (reference sequence). Trimming cost V 2 bases and J 4 bases, with 6 bases left between them. The CDR3 extends over 13 amino acids. The CDR3 is CASSYGGNQPQHF. The CDR3 coding sequence is TGTGCCAGCAGTTACGGGGGGAATCAGCCCCAGCATTTT.

The chain recombines TRBV19 with TRBJ1-1, with 8 bases fitting TRBD1. This CDR3 has 18 amino acids. After removal of 3 bases from V and 5 bases from J, the junction contained 17 bases not matched to a gene. Germline values: CDR1 LNHDA, CDR2 SQIVND (reference sequence). CDR3 protein: CASSIDILSGGGRTEAFF. The CDR3 DNA follows: TGTGCCAGTAGTATCGATATCCTTTCAGGGGGCGGACGAACTGAAGCTTTCTTT.

The chain is built from TRBV15 and TRBJ1-5; TRBD1 might be the D (5 bases). The CDR3 length is 18 residues. Germline CDR1 and CDR2: LNHNV and YYDKDF (reference sequence). V lost 0 bases to trimming and J lost 2 bases, with 17 bases between them. CDR3 sequence: CATSRDSNTGTGNQPQHF. Here the CDR3 DNA reads TGTGCCACCAGCAGAGATAGTAATACGGGGACGGGCAATCAGCCCCAGCATTTT. Drawing the rest from reference TRBV15 and TRBJ1-5, the complete variable domain is DAMVIQNPRYQVTQFGKPVTLSCSQTLNHNVMYWYQQKSSQAPKLLFHYYDKDFNNEADTPDNFQSRRPNTSFCFLDIRSPGLGDTAMYLCATSRDSNTGTGNQPQHFGDGTRLSIL.

The chain recombines TRBV6-5 with TRBJ2-2; TRBD1 or TRBD2 may be the D gene (5 bases each). V gave up 6 bases and J gave up 2 bases, with 13 bases separating them. The CDR3 sequence is 15 residues long. The germline gives CDR1 MNHEY, CDR2 SVGAGI. The DNA for the CDR3 is TGTGCCAGCAGCTCCGGGACGGACAACACCGGGGAGCTGTTTTTT. Translation gives CASSSGTDNTGELFF.

The CDR3 spells CASWGGSTDTQYF. In DNA, the CDR3 is TGTGCCAGCTGGGGCGGATCCACAGATACGCAGTATTTT. The rearrangement links TRBV9 to TRBJ2-3; tentatively, D is TRBD1 (5 bases). Trimming shortened V by 7 bases and J by 2 bases, and 11 bases separated the two germline ends. Germline V lookup: CDR1 SGDLS, CDR2 YYNGEE. The CDR3 is made up of 13 amino acids.

The V and J genes are TRBV6-6 and TRBJ1-1, with D perhaps matching TRBD1 (6 bases). Per the germline V gene, CDR1 is MNHNY and CDR2 is SVGAGI (reference sequence). Trimming removed 4 bases at V and 5 bases at J, with 14 bases between. This CDR3 has 14 residues. CDR3 DNA sequence: TGTGCCAGCAGTTTTTTAGGGGGAGGAACTGAAGCTTTCTTT. Its protein is CASSFLGGGTEAFF.

The chain couples TRBV29-1 to TRBJ2-3; D may be TRBD2 (6 bases). Germline CDR1 SQVTM, CDR2 ANQGSEA. This CDR3 has 15 amino acids. V was trimmed by 6 bases and J by 0 bases, leaving 16 bases between them. CDR3 nucleotide sequence: TGCAGCGTCGCTGGGACTCAGGGAAGCACAGATACGCAGTATTTT. Its protein product is CSVAGTQGSTDTQYF.

The chain joins TRBV4-3 to TRBJ2-7; D ambiguous. CDR1 LGHNA and CDR2 YSLEER come from the germline V gene. Trimming left V 2 bases short and J 2 bases short, with 10 bases between. The CDR3 is 14 residues long. CDR3 nucleotide sequence: TGCGCCAGCAGCCAATCCAACGGTCCCTACGAGCAGTACTTC. Its protein is CASSQSNGPYEQYF.

The chain carries TRBV19 and TRBJ1-6; 9 bases agree with TRBD1. Germline CDR1 reads LNHDA; CDR2 reads SQIVND (reference sequence). J gave up 10 bases and V 3 bases, and 7 bases lay outside the gene matches. The CDR3 contains 15 residues. CDR3 in amino acids: CASSMWTGARSPLHF. The CDR3 coding sequence is TGTGCCAGTAGTATGTGGACAGGGGCAAGGTCACCCCTCCACTTT. Filled out from reference TRBV19 and TRBJ1-6, the complete variable domain reads DGGITQSPKYLFRKEGQNVTLSCEQNLNHDAMYWYRQDPGQGLRLIYYSQIVNDFQKGDIAEGYSVSREKKESFPLTVTSAQKNPTAFYLCASSMWTGARSPLHFGNGTRLTVT.

The V and J genes are TRBV7-9 and TRBJ2-2; weak D call: TRBD2 (6 bases). Per the germline V gene, CDR1 is SEHNR and CDR2 is FQNEAQ (reference sequence). The CDR3 runs to 15 residues. V lost 1 base to trimming and J lost 7 bases, with 13 bases between them. In DNA form, the CDR3 reads TGTGCCAGCAGCTTAGAGGGGAGCGGGCGCGGGGAGCTGTTTTTT. Protein product: CASSLEGSGRGELFF.

This rearrangement joins TRBV2 to TRBJ2-7, with a possible D match to TRBD2 (6 bases). Per the germline V gene, CDR1 is SNHLY and CDR2 is FYNNEI. The V end lost 6 bases, the J end lost 3 bases, and 15 bases lay between the germline ends. The CDR3 has 14 residues. In nucleotides, the CDR3 is TGTGCCAGCAGAACCCCCGGGGGACGCTACGAGCAGTACTTC. This gives the protein CASRTPGGRYEQYF.